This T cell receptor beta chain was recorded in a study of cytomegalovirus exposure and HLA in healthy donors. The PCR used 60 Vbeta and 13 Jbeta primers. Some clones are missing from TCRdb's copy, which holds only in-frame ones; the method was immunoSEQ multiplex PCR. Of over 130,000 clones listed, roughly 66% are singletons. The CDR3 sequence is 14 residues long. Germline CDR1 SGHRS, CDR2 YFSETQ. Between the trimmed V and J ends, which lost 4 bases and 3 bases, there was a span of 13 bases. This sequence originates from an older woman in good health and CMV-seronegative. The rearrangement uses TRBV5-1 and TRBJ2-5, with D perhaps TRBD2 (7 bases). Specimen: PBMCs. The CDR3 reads CASSPGGGKETQYF. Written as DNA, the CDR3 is TGCGCCAGCAGCCCGGGCGGGGGCAAAGAGACCCAGTACTTC.